What follows are 21 T cell receptor beta chains derived from one specimen sequenced in a study of T cell responses to AZD1222 COVID-19 vaccine. Data came from immunoSEQ multiplex PCR; TCRdb stores just in-frame clones and leaves some out. The profile covers about 160,000 clones, with approximately 94% appearing a single time and approximately 4.6% taken by the ten largest. The sequencing here drew on peripheral blood, taken 28 days after the second AZD1222 dose. These receptors were collected from an adult who received the AZD1222 COVID-19 vaccine.

This chain joins TRBV6-5 and TRBJ2-2, with D possibly TRBD2 on 5 matching bases. The V gene's germline CDR1 is MNHEY and CDR2 SVGAGI. The V end lost 2 bases, the J end lost 4 bases, and 11 bases lay between the germline ends. The length of the CDR3 is 15 residues. The CDR3 bases are TGTGCCAGCAGTTACCAGGAAGCGGCCACCGGGGAGCTGTTTTTT. Translation: CASSYQEAATGELFF.

The chain has TRBV18 and TRBJ2-3; unclear D gene. CDR3 size: 12 residues. Germline CDR1 and CDR2: KGHSH and LQKENI. The germline V and J ends were trimmed by 2 bases and 6 bases, with 6 bases remaining between them. The DNA for the CDR3 is TGTGCCAGCTCACCAGCTAGGGATACGCAGTATTTT. Protein: CASSPARDTQYF.

The CDR3 nucleotides are TGTGCCAGCAGACCGACTAGCGGGCCATACCTTGAGCAGTTCTTC. Residues: CASRPTSGPYLEQFF. The J gene is TRBJ2-1, the V gene TRBV11-2; the match to TRBD2 covers 10 bases. V dropped 6 bases and J dropped 9; count of bases not matched to a gene: 11. Germline CDR1 and CDR2: SGHAT and FQNNGV. The CDR3 is 15 residues long.

The chain links TRBV4-1 to TRBJ2-3, with 12 bases fitting TRBD2. Germline V CDR1 and CDR2: MGHRA, YSYEKL. CDR3 length: 20 residues. J gave up 3 bases and V 1 base, and 14 bases lay outside the gene matches. CDR3 amino acids: CASSQGYSMTSGSVTDTQYF. CDR3 in DNA: TGCGCCAGCAGCCAAGGCTACTCCATGACTAGCGGGAGTGTTACAGATACGCAGTATTTT.

The V call is TRBV6-5, the J call TRBJ2-1; D is unclear. The V gene lost 6 bases and the J gene lost 5 bases, with 8 bases spanning the gap. The CDR3 is made up of 12 amino acids. Germline values: CDR1 MNHEY, CDR2 SVGAGI. CDR3 protein: CASSPINNEQFF. Written as DNA, the CDR3 is TGTGCCAGCAGCCCGATCAACAATGAGCAGTTCTTC.

The CDR3: CASSDPVGGYEQYF. The DNA of the CDR3 is TGTGCCAGCAGTGACCCTGTGGGGGGATACGAGCAGTACTTC. J is TRBJ2-7 and V is TRBV6-1; possible D gene TRBD2, 6 bases. This CDR3 is built from 14 residues. The germline gives CDR1 MNHNS, CDR2 SASEGT. The V end lost 3 bases, the J end lost 4 bases, and 13 bases lay between the germline ends.

The chain carries TRBV7-9 and TRBJ2-2; 13 bases align to TRBD2. V dropped 6 bases and J dropped 5; count of bases not matched to a gene: 9. CDR3 length equals 17 residues. The germline V gene has CDR1 SEHNR and CDR2 FQNEAQ (reference sequence). CDR3 sequence reads: CASSPLATSGRTGELFF. As DNA, the CDR3 is TGTGCCAGCAGTCCCTTGGCGACTAGCGGGAGGACCGGGGAGCTGTTTTTT.

CDR3 sequence reads: CASSLRGRLEETQYF. CDR3 nucleotides: TGTGCCAGCAGCTTACGAGGGAGGCTGGAAGAGACCCAGTACTTC. The chain uses TRBV7-2 and TRBJ2-5, with D perhaps TRBD2 (6 bases). CDR3 length equals 15 residues. The V gene lost 2 bases and the J gene lost 3 bases, with 13 bases spanning the gap. The germline V gene has CDR1 SGHTA and CDR2 FQGNSA.

V gene TRBV7-9 combines with J gene TRBJ1-2, with D perhaps TRBD1 (6 bases). The CDR3 is 13 residues long. CDR1 and CDR2 (germline): SEHNR, FQNEAQ (reference sequence). V shed 5 bases and J shed 2 bases, with 9 bases lying between them. This CDR3 is CASSPTGNYGYTF. As DNA, the CDR3 is TGTGCCAGCAGCCCAACAGGGAACTATGGCTACACCTTC.

This rearrangement joins TRBV19 to TRBJ2-6, with a tentative D call TRBD2 (7 bases). The V gene's germline CDR1 is LNHDA and CDR2 SQIVND (reference sequence). V gave up 3 bases and J gave up 4 bases, with 10 bases separating them. The CDR3 is 15 amino acids. The DNA of the CDR3 is TGTGCCAGTAGTATGGGAGGGGGAGGGGCCAACGTCCTGACTTTC. Protein product: CASSMGGGGANVLTF.

The chain joins TRBV30 to TRBJ1-2; maybe TRBD1 (5 bases). The CDR3 has 13 amino acids. Germline V gene sequence: CDR1 GTSNPN, CDR2 SVGIG (reference sequence). The V end lost 1 base, the J end lost 3 bases, and 9 bases lay between the germline ends. The CDR3 reads CAWSGRGDYGYTF. The CDR3 DNA sequence: TGTGCCTGGAGTGGAAGAGGGGACTATGGCTACACCTTC.

The chain employs TRBV7-2 and TRBJ2-1; 15 bases agree with TRBD2. Germline CDR1 and CDR2: SGHTA and FQGNSA. V was clipped by 5 bases and J by 8 bases; unmatched bases: 10. This CDR3 region has 17 residues. The CDR3 spells CASSRQGLAGGLDEQFF. The CDR3 DNA sequence: TGTGCCAGCAGCCGCCAGGGACTAGCGGGAGGTCTCGATGAGCAGTTCTTC.

The sample holds one count of this clone. V and J are TRBV6-5 and TRBJ2-5, with TRBD2 as a possible D gene (7 bases). The germline V and J ends were trimmed by 2 bases and 5 bases, with 15 bases remaining between them. The CDR3 has 15 amino acids. CDR1 and CDR2 (germline): MNHEY, SVGAGI. DNA for the CDR3: TGTGCCAGCAGTTACGGGGGGGCGCTGGGGGAGACCCAGTACTTC. This gives the protein CASSYGGALGETQYF.

V is TRBV4-1 and J is TRBJ2-4; 10 bases line up with TRBD2. With 1 base clipped from V and 6 bases from J, the junction kept 6 bases outside the gene matches. Germline lookup yields CDR1 MGHRA and CDR2 YSYEKL. The CDR3 has 16 residues. The chain's CDR3 is CASSQASGLAINIQYF. The CDR3 DNA is TGCGCCAGCAGCCAAGCCTCGGGACTAGCGATAAACATTCAGTACTTC.

Only one count was recorded for this clone. The chain uses TRBV7-2 and TRBJ1-5, with a weak D call TRBD1 (5 bases). The V end lost 4 bases, the J end lost 3 bases, and 16 bases lay between the germline ends. Germline CDR1 reads SGHTA; CDR2 reads FQGNSA. The CDR3 length is 16 residues. CDR3: CASSSSFRGPNQPQHF. In DNA form, the CDR3 reads TGTGCCAGCAGCTCTTCGTTTAGGGGCCCCAATCAGCCCCAGCATTTT.

The chain has TRBV6-2 or TRBV6-3 and TRBJ2-1; no firm D call. V lost 6 bases and J lost 7, with 16 bases in between. Per germline, CDR1 MNHEY and CDR2 SVGEGT. This CDR3 contains 14 residues. As DNA, the CDR3 is TGTGCCAGCAGGTACAGCAACCTTCTGAATGAGCAGTTCTTC. It specifies CASRYSNLLNEQFF.

CDR3 loop: CASSQGIAGNTEAFF. The CDR3 DNA reads TGTGCCAGCAGCCAAGGTATCGCAGGAAACACTGAAGCTTTCTTT. J is TRBJ1-1 and V is TRBV3-1 (or the pseudogene TRBV3-2); no firm D call. Germline values: CDR1 LGHDT, CDR2 YNNKEL (reference sequence). With 1 base removed from V and 2 bases from J, the gap between germline ends came to 11 bases. CDR3 length equals 15 residues.

The chain has TRBV4-2 and TRBJ2-1, with D hard to call. V lost 1 base, J lost 0 bases, and 10 bases lay in between. The CDR3 sequence is 16 residues long. Germline V CDR1 and CDR2: LGHNA, YNFKEQ. The CDR3 bases are TGTGCCAGCAGCCAAGGGATGGGGAACTCCTACAATGAGCAGTTCTTC. Translation gives CASSQGMGNSYNEQFF.

The chain recombines TRBV28 with TRBJ2-4; TRBD2 matches 9 bases. The CDR3 runs 16 residues. Germline trimming cut 5 bases from V and 8 bases from J; bases unmatched to any gene: 13. CDR1 is MDHEN and CDR2 is SYDVKM in the germline V gene. The CDR3 loop is CASSPSVSGSRDIQYF. In nucleotides, the CDR3 is TGTGCCAGCAGTCCCTCCGTTAGCGGGAGTAGGGACATTCAGTACTTC.

The chain carries TRBV27 and TRBJ1-2; 9 nucleotides align to TRBD1. The CDR3 covers 15 residues. V was pared by 5 bases and J by 3 bases, with 7 bases of the junction left unmatched. Germline-derived CDR1 and CDR2 are MNHEY and SMNVEV (reference sequence). CDR3 coding DNA: TGTGCCAGCAGTCCCTGGGACAGGGTCGACTATGGCTACACCTTC. This sequence encodes CASSPWDRVDYGYTF.

The chain carries TRBV11-3 and TRBJ2-1; TRBD1 or TRBD2 may be the D gene (5 bases each). In germline, CDR1 is SGHNT, CDR2 YENEEA. V was trimmed by 0 bases and J by 4 bases, leaving 16 bases between them. CDR3 size: 17 residues. The CDR3 nucleotides are TGTGCCAGCAGCTTAGATCCTACGGGGCCGGCTTACAATGAGCAGTTCTTC. Translating gives CASSLDPTGPAYNEQFF. The full variable domain, rest sourced from reference TRBV11-3 and TRBJ2-1, is EAGVVQSPRYKIIEKKQPVAFWCNPISGHNTLYWYLQNLGQGPELLIRYENEEAVDDSQLPKDRFSAERLKGVDSTLKIQPAELGDSAVYLCASSLDPTGPAYNEQFFGPGTRLTVL.